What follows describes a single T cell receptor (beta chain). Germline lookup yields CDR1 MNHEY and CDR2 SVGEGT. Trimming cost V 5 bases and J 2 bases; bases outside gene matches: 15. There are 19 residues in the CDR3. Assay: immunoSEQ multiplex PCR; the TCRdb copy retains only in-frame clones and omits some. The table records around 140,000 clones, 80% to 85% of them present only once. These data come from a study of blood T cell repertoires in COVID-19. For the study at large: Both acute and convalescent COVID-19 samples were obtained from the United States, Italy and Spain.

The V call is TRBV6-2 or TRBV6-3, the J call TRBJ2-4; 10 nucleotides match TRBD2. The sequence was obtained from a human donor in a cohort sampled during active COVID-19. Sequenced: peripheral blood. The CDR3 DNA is TGTGCCAGCAGTCCCCAGCGGGAGGGCCTCCGACTGACCAAAAACATTCAGTACTTC. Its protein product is CASSPQREGLRLTKNIQYF.